The 12 T cell receptor beta chains below come from one sample, sequenced in a study of PD-1 blockade in classical Hodgkin lymphoma. Exposure to brentuximab vedotin varied, and each patient had relapsed following autologous stem cell transplantation. Negative selection with magnetic separation was used to purify CD4+ T cells from thawed PBMCs. The method was immunoSEQ multiplex PCR; TCRdb's version includes in-frame clones alone and lacks a portion of them. This table has 15,000 or so clones, around four fifths appearing once. This specimen was CD4+ T cells from blood, taken at baseline. The receptors come from a human donor with classical Hodgkin lymphoma.

V gene TRBV7-3 combines with J gene TRBJ2-2; D not certain. Germline values: CDR1 SGHTA, CDR2 FQGTGA. The germline V and J ends were trimmed by 4 bases and 6 bases, with 6 bases remaining between them. This CDR3 has 12 amino acids. The chain's CDR3 is CASSSQPGELFF. CDR3 coding DNA: TGTGCCAGCAGCTCCCAACCCGGGGAGCTGTTTTTT.

CDR3 in amino acids: CASLGLAGSYEQYF. CDR3 DNA: TGTGCCAGCTTGGGACTAGCGGGGTCCTACGAGCAGTACTTC. The chain recombines TRBV2 with TRBJ2-7; 13 nucleotides align to TRBD2. V gave up 8 bases and J gave up 1 base; unmatched junction bases: 2. The CDR3 covers 14 residues. The germline CDR1 and CDR2 sequences are SNHLY and FYNNEI. Full variable domain (remainder filled in from reference TRBV2 and TRBJ2-7): EPEVTQTPSHQVTQMGQEVILRCVPISNHLYFYWYRQILGQKVEFLVSFYNNEISEKSEIFDDQFSVERPDGSNFTLKIRSTKLEDSAMYFCASLGLAGSYEQYFGPGTRLTVT.

This rearrangement joins TRBV11-3 to TRBJ2-1; D call uncertain. V lost 4 bases and J lost 7, with 14 bases in between. Germline V CDR1 and CDR2: SGHNT, YENEEA. CDR3 size: 14 residues. The CDR3 sequence is CASSSASVRNEQFF. In DNA, the CDR3 is TGTGCCAGCAGCTCCGCGAGTGTGAGGAATGAGCAGTTCTTC.

The chain links TRBV2 to TRBJ2-7; D is unclear. Germline assignment: CDR1 SNHLY and CDR2 FYNNEI. The CDR3 is 14 amino acids. Trimming shortened V by 3 bases and J by 2 bases, and 11 bases separated the two germline ends. The CDR3 nucleotides read TGTGCCAGCAGTGATCCGCGGAATCCCTACGAGCAGTACTTC. Translating gives CASSDPRNPYEQYF.

This chain connects TRBV6-6 to TRBJ1-5; 10 bases align to TRBD1. V dropped 2 bases and J dropped 1; count of bases not matched to a gene: 2. Germline CDR1 is MNHNY and CDR2 is SVGAGI (reference sequence). The CDR3 has 16 residues. The CDR3 spells CASSYPGQGSNQPQHF. In DNA form, the CDR3 reads TGTGCCAGCAGTTACCCGGGACAGGGGAGCAATCAGCCCCAGCATTTT.

V is TRBV5-5 and J is TRBJ1-1, with D possibly TRBD1 on 6 matching bases. V lost 3 bases to trimming and J lost 6 bases, with 15 bases between them. Germline assignment: CDR1 SGHKS and CDR2 YYEKEE (reference sequence). This CDR3 is built from 14 residues. CDR3: CASSYPTRGAEAFF. DNA of the CDR3: TGTGCCAGCAGCTACCCGACCAGGGGCGCTGAAGCTTTCTTT.

V and J are TRBV7-2 and TRBJ2-1; maybe TRBD2 (5 bases). This CDR3 region has 15 residues. Germline CDR1 and CDR2: SGHTA and FQGNSA. V was clipped by 5 bases and J by 1 base, with 12 bases between them. CDR3 DNA: TGTGCCAGCAGCAAAGGACTCCTATCCTACAATGAGCAGTTCTTC. This codes for CASSKGLLSYNEQFF.

The chain employs TRBV4-1 and TRBJ1-2, with D possibly being TRBD1 (6 bases). Germline loops: CDR1 MGHRA, CDR2 YSYEKL. The CDR3 is 13 residues long. V was cut by 0 bases and J by 8 bases, with 10 bases left in between. Written as DNA, the CDR3 is TGCGCCAGCAGCCAAGATTGGCAGGGGGGCTACACCTTC. This encodes CASSQDWQGGYTF.

V usage is TRBV19 and J usage is TRBJ1-2, with D perhaps TRBD1 (5 bases). Germline CDR1 and CDR2: LNHDA and SQIVND (reference sequence). Trimming removed 7 bases from V and 4 bases from J, with 19 bases in between. This CDR3 contains 15 residues. The CDR3 loop reads CASTSGRGQSYGYTF. CDR3 DNA: TGTGCCAGTACATCGGGTAGGGGCCAGAGCTATGGCTACACCTTC.

This clone has more than one count but fewer than ten. This chain joins TRBV5-1 and TRBJ1-2, with 8 bases that match TRBD1. From germline, CDR1 is SGHRS and CDR2 YFSETQ. The CDR3 sequence is 14 residues long. Germline trimming cut 2 bases from V and 9 bases from J; bases unmatched to any gene: 9. The chain's CDR3 is CASSLAGQGSSYTF. The CDR3 region has the DNA TGCGCCAGCAGCTTAGCCGGACAGGGCTCCAGCTACACCTTC.

This clone was seen only once. The chain employs TRBV19 and TRBJ2-5; no definite D call. CDR1 LNHDA and CDR2 SQIVND come from the germline V gene (reference sequence). This CDR3 has 13 residues. The ends were cut back, 1 base at V and 1 base at J, with 4 bases in the middle. The CDR3 coding sequence is TGTGCCAGTAGTATAGCGGTCCAAGAGACCCAGTACTTC. Protein product: CASSIAVQETQYF.

J is TRBJ2-3 and V is TRBV15, with 9 nucleotides matching TRBD2. Germline V gene sequence: CDR1 LNHNV, CDR2 YYDKDF (reference sequence). J gave up 4 bases and V 5 bases, and 10 bases lay outside the gene matches. CDR3 length equals 16 residues. In nucleotides, the CDR3 is TGTGCCACCAGCGGATTAGCGGGGGTTGTCTCAGATACGCAGTATTTT. Translated, it gives CATSGLAGVVSDTQYF.